Listed below are T cell receptor beta chains from one sample, sequenced in a study of OX40 agonist ivuxolimab in advanced cancers. TCRdb's table, derived via immunoSEQ multiplex PCR, lists solely in-frame clones and lacks some. The sample consists of more than 45,000 clones, about 87% of them appearing once. Sample: CD4+ or CD8+ T cells sorted from blood, taken in a trial of the OX40 agonist ivuxolimab. The receptors stem from an adult with an advanced solid tumor such as melanoma, head and neck, liver or kidney cancer. Both conserved end residues are part of each CDR3. The D gene is left open where the match is weak. For some rows the clone size is stated as once, few or many, or as a class when expanded; others skip it.

size	D	J	V	CDR3	DNA
-	-	TRBJ2-1	TRBV15	CATSRGYEGDGQFF	TGTGCCACCAGCAGAGGTTATGAGGGGGACGGGCAGTTCTTC
-	-	TRBJ2-1	TRBV7-3	CASSPSTGLINEQFF	TGTGCCAGCAGCCCCTCAACTGGACTAATTAATGAGCAGTTCTTC
-	-	TRBJ1-2	TRBV9	CASSGEWQGYGYTF	TGTGCCAGCAGCGGGGAGTGGCAGGGCTATGGCTACACCTTC
-	-	TRBJ1-2	TRBV30	CAGYGRGVANYGYTF	TGTGCCGGCTACGGAAGGGGGGTAGCTAACTATGGCTACACCTTC
-	-	TRBJ1-4	TRBV11-2	CASSFYASGSNEKLFF	TGTGCCAGCAGCTTCTACGCTAGCGGTTCTAATGAAAAACTGTTTTTT
-	-	TRBJ2-7	TRBV5-4	CASSLLPSAYEQYF	TGTGCCAGCAGCTTGCTTCCCAGTGCCTACGAGCAGTACTTC
-	-	TRBJ1-5	TRBV18	CASSPATADSNQPQHF	TGTGCCAGCTCACCGGCGACAGCCGATAGCAATCAGCCCCAGCATTTT
-	-	TRBJ2-7	TRBV28	CASSSTLRADEQYF	TGTGCCAGCAGTTCTACGCTTCGGGCCGACGAGCAGTACTTC
once	TRBD1	TRBJ2-7	TRBV7-2	CASSPEDREAYEQYF	TGTGCCAGCAGCCCCGAGGACAGGGAGGCCTACGAGCAGTACTTC
-	-	TRBJ1-5	TRBV30	CAWSSMPHQPQHF	TGTGCCTGGAGTTCTATGCCCCATCAGCCCCAGCATTTT
few	-	TRBJ2-1	TRBV28	CASSPGREQFF	TGTGCCAGCAGTCCGGGACGTGAGCAGTTCTTC
-	-	TRBJ1-3	TRBV4-3	CASSQDRDRNTIYF	TGCGCCAGCAGCCAAGACCGTGACAGAAACACCATATATTTT
-	TRBD2	TRBJ2-1	TRBV7-2	CASSSPGGSYNEQFF	TGTGCCAGCAGCTCACCGGGGGGCTCCTACAATGAGCAGTTCTTC
-	TRBD1	TRBJ2-7	TRBV28	CASSLGTGTFRSGEQYF	TGTGCCAGCAGTTTAGGGACAGGGACATTTCGCTCGGGGGAGCAGTACTTC
-	-	TRBJ2-7	TRBV30	CAASGFLHEQYF	TGTGCTGCCTCAGGGTTTCTGCACGAGCAGTACTTC
-	-	TRBJ2-6	TRBV14	CASSQDRVRGSGANVLTF	TGTGCCAGCAGCCAAGATAGGGTAAGGGGCTCTGGGGCCAACGTCCTGACTTTC
-	TRBD1	TRBJ2-7	TRBV19	CASSITGQSYEQYF	TGTGCCAGTAGTATCACGGGACAGAGCTACGAGCAGTACTTC
-	TRBD2	TRBJ2-1	TRBV19	CASTLRGGRNEQFF	TGTGCCAGTACCCTTCGGGGGGGTAGGAATGAGCAGTTCTTC
-	-	TRBJ2-7	TRBV13	CASSYPGTWEQYF	TGTGCCAGCAGCTACCCCGGGACCTGGGAGCAGTACTTC
-	-	TRBJ2-7	TRBV18	CASSPPEGRLSYEQYF	TGTGCCAGCTCACCACCGGAAGGGCGCCTCTCCTACGAGCAGTACTTC
-	TRBD1	TRBJ2-5	TRBV4-1	CASSRGQGEETQYF	TGCGCCAGCAGCCGCGGACAGGGGGAGGAGACCCAGTACTTC
once	TRBD2	TRBJ2-5	TRBV6-6	CASSYSDGGAGETQYF	TGTGCCAGCAGTTACTCGGACGGGGGGGCGGGAGAGACCCAGTACTTC
-	-	TRBJ2-5	TRBV18	CASSPGQWNPTGETQYF	TGTGCCAGCTCACCAGGACAGTGGAACCCCACAGGCGAGACCCAGTACTTC
-	-	TRBJ2-1	TRBV4-2	CASSQDVADHNEQFF	TGTGCCAGCAGCCAAGACGTAGCGGACCACAATGAGCAGTTCTTC
-	TRBD1	TRBJ2-5	TRBV4-1	CASSLETGTYQETQYF	TGCGCCAGCAGCCTAGAGACAGGGACGTACCAAGAGACCCAGTACTTC
-	-	TRBJ1-1	TRBV25-1	CASSEYFPPGVNPEAFF	TGTGCCAGCAGTGAATATTTCCCCCCCGGGGTCAATCCTGAAGCTTTCTTT
medium-sized	-	TRBJ1-4	TRBV30	CAGLRPDQGPANEKLFF	TGTGCCGGCCTTCGTCCCGACCAGGGGCCAGCTAATGAAAAACTGTTTTTT
-	-	TRBJ1-5	TRBV10-3	CAISESGGDSNQPQHF	TGTGCCATCAGTGAGTCGGGAGGGGACAGCAATCAGCCCCAGCATTTT
few	-	TRBJ1-4	TRBV7-9	CASSSEEKLFF	TGTGCCAGCAGCTCCGAGGAAAAACTGTTTTTT
-	TRBD1	TRBJ2-4	TRBV30	CAWNRDRGQPLPKNIQYF	TGTGCCTGGAACCGGGACAGGGGGCAACCCCTACCCAAAAACATTCAGTACTTC